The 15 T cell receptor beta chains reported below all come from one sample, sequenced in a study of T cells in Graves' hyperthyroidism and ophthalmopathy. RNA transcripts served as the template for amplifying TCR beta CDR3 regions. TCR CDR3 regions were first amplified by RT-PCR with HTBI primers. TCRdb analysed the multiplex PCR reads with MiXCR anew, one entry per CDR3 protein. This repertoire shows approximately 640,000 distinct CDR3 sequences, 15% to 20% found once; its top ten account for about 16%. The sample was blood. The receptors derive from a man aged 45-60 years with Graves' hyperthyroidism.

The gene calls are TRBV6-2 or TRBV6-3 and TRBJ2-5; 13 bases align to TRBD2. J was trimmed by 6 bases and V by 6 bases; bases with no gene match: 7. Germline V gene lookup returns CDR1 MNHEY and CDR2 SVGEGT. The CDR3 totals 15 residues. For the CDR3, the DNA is TGTGCCAGCAGCCACCGGACTAGCGGGAGCCAGACCCAGTACTTC. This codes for CASSHRTSGSQTQYF.

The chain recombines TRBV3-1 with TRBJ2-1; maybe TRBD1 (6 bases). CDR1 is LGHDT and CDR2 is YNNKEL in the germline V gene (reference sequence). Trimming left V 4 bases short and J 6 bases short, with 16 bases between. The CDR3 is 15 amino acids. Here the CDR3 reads CASSPPGAPGNEQFF. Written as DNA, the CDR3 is TGTGCCAGCAGCCCGCCAGGGGCTCCGGGCAATGAGCAGTTCTTC.

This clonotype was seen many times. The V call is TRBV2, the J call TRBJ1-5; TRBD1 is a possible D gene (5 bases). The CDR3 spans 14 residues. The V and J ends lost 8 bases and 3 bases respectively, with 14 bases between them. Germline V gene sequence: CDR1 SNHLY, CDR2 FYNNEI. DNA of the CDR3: TGTGCCAGCCGTGGGGCAGGGTACAATCAGCCCCAGCATTTT. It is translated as CASRGAGYNQPQHF.

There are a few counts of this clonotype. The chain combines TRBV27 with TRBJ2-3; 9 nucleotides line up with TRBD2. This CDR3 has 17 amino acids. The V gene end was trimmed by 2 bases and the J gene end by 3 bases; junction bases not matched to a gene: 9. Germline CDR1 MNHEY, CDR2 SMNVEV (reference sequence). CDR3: CASSLMSSGMRTDTQYF. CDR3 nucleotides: TGTGCCAGCAGTTTAATGTCTAGCGGGATGCGAACAGATACGCAGTATTTT.

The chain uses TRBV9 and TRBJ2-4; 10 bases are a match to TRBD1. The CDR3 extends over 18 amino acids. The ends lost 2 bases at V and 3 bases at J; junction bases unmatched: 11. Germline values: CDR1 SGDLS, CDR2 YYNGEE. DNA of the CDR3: TGTGCCAGCAGCGTGGGACAGGGGAAGGGTCTTGGCAAAAACATTCAGTACTTC. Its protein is CASSVGQGKGLGKNIQYF.

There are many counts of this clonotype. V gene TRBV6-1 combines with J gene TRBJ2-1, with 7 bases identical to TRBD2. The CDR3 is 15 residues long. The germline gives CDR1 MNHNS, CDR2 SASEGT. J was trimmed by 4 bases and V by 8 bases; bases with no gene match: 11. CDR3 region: CASSHNGLGYNEQFF. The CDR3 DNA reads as TGTGCCAGCTCTCACAACGGACTAGGGTACAATGAGCAGTTCTTC.

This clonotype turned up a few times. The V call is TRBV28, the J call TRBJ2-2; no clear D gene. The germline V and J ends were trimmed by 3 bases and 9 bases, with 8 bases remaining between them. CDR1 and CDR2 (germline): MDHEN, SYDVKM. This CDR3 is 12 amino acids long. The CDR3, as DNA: TGTGCCAGCAGTTTGGACGGGCGGGAGCTGTTTTTT. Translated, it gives CASSLDGRELFF.

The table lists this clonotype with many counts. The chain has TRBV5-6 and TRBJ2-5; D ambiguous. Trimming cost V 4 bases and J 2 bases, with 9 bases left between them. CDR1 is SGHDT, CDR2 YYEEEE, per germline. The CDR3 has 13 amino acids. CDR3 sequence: CASSPAQQETQYF. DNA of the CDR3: TGTGCCAGCAGCCCGGCCCAGCAAGAGACCCAGTACTTC.

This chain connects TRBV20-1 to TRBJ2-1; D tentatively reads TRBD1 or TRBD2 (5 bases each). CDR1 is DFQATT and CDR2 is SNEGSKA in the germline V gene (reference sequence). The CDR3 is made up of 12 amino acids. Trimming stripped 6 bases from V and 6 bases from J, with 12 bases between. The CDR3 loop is CSAGEWTNEQFF. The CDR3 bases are TGCAGTGCGGGGGAATGGACCAATGAGCAGTTCTTC.

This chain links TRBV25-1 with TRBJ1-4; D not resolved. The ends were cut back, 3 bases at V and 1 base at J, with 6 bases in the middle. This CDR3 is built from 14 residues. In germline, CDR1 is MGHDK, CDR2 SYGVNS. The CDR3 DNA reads TGTGCCAGCAGTGATGTGGTAACTAATGAAAAACTGTTTTTT. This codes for CASSDVVTNEKLFF. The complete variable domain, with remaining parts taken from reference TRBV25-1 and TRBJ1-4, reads EADIYQTPRYLVIGTGKKITLECSQTMGHDKMYWYQQDPGMELHLIHYSYGVNSTEKGDLSSESTVSRIRTEHFPLTLESARPSHTSQYLCASSDVVTNEKLFFGSGTQLSVL.

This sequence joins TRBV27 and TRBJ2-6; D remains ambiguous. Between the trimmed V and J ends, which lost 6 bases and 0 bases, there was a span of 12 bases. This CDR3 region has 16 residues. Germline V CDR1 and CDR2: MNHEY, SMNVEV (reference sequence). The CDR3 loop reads CASSHISVSGANVLTF. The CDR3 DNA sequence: TGTGCCAGCAGCCATATTAGTGTCTCTGGGGCCAACGTCCTGACTTTC.

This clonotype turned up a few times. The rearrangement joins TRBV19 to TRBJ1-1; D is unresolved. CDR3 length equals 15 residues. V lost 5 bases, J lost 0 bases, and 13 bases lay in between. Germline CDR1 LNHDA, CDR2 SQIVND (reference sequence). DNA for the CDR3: TGTGCCAGTAGTCTCTATGCCGGATTGAACACTGAAGCTTTCTTT. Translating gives CASSLYAGLNTEAFF.

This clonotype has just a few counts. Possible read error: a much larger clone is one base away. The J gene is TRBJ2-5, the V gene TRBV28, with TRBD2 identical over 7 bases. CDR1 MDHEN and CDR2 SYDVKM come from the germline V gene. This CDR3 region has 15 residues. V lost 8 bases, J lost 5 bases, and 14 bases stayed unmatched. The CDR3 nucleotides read TGTGCCAGCGGGCTAGCGGACCCACTCGGCGAGACCCAGTACTTC. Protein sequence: CASGLADPLGETQYF. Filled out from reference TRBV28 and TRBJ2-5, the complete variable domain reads DVKVTQSSRYLVKRTGEKVFLECVQDMDHENMFWYRQDPGLGLRLIYFSYDVKMKEKGDIPEGYSVSREKKERFSLILESASTNQTSMYLCASGLADPLGETQYFGPGTRLLVL.

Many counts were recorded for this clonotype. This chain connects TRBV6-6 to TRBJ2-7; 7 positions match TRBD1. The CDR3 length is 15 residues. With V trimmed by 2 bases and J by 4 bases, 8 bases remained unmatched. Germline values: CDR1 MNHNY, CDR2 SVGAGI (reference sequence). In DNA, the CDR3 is TGTGCCAGCAGTTACGAGGGACAGCTACCTTACGAGCAGTACTTC. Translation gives CASSYEGQLPYEQYF.

The DNA for the CDR3 is TGTGCCAGTAGTTTGTGGGACAGGGGAAGGGGAACTGAAGCTTTCTTT. It codes for CASSLWDRGRGTEAFF. The chain recombines TRBV19 with TRBJ1-1; TRBD1 agrees at 10 bases. Unmatched junction bases numbered 11, after V lost 5 bases and J lost 5 bases. The CDR3 loop spans 16 amino acids. Germline lookup yields CDR1 LNHDA and CDR2 SQIVND (reference sequence).